The next 24 T cell receptor beta chains were all read from a single sample in a study of cytomegalovirus exposure and HLA in healthy donors. The study ran its PCR with 60 Vbeta and 13 Jbeta primers. TCRdb's table, derived via immunoSEQ multiplex PCR, lists solely in-frame clones and lacks some. Of 200,000 or so clones in the sample, roughly 80% were seen once. The sequencing sample was made of PBMCs. All receptors derive from a boy aged 10-17 years in good health and CMV-seronegative.

V usage is TRBV7-9 and J usage is TRBJ1-5, with 9 bases identical to TRBD1. Germline CDR1 is SEHNR and CDR2 is FQNEAQ (reference sequence). V dropped 4 bases and J dropped 7; count of bases not matched to a gene: 2. The CDR3 runs to 13 residues. Here the CDR3 DNA reads TGTGCCAGCAGCTCGACAGGGGGACAGCCCCAGCATTTT. It yields the protein CASSSTGGQPQHF. Using reference TRBV7-9 and TRBJ1-5 for the parts outside the CDR3, the full variable domain is DTGVSQNPRHKITKRGQNVTFRCDPISEHNRLYWYRQTLGQGPEFLTYFQNEAQLEKSRLLSDRFSAERPKGSFSTLEIQRTEQGDSAMYLCASSSTGGQPQHFGDGTRLSIL.

V gene TRBV4-1 combines with J gene TRBJ1-5; maybe TRBD1 (5 bases). Germline values: CDR1 MGHRA, CDR2 YSYEKL. V shed 2 bases and J shed 5 bases, with 13 bases lying between them. CDR3 size: 15 residues. The CDR3 region is CASSQRVGDYQPQHF. Written as DNA, the CDR3 is TGCGCCAGCAGCCAACGCGTAGGGGATTATCAGCCCCAGCATTTT.

V gene TRBV10-2 combines with J gene TRBJ2-1; 7 nucleotides line up with TRBD2. CDR1 is WSHSY and CDR2 is SAAADI in the germline V gene. Trimming took 8 bases from V and 0 from J; bases not matched to a gene: 7. This CDR3 region has 15 residues. CDR3 sequence: CASGTSVSSYNEQFF. CDR3 in DNA: TGCGCCAGCGGTACTAGCGTGAGCTCCTACAATGAGCAGTTCTTC.

V and J are TRBV7-9 and TRBJ2-1, with a tentative D call TRBD1 (6 bases). The germline CDR1 and CDR2 sequences are SEHNR and FQNEAQ (reference sequence). This CDR3 has 16 residues. The V gene lost 3 bases and the J gene lost 4 bases, with 16 bases spanning the gap. The CDR3 DNA reads as TGTGCCAGCAGCTTTATCGGACAGTTCCCATACAATGAGCAGTTCTTC. The encoded protein is CASSFIGQFPYNEQFF.

In DNA, the CDR3 is TGCAGCGTTGAAGACCCCACCTACCCTCTCTACGAGCAGTACTTC. Protein product: CSVEDPTYPLYEQYF. The chain has TRBV29-1 and TRBJ2-7; D not certain. CDR3 length: 15 residues. Germline V gene lookup returns CDR1 SQVTM and CDR2 ANQGSEA. Trimming took off 0 bases at V and 3 bases at J, with 15 bases between the two ends.

The rearrangement links TRBV10-2 to TRBJ1-2; 7 nucleotides align to TRBD1. V gave up 2 bases and J gave up 6 bases; unmatched junction bases: 12. The CDR3 sequence is 16 residues long. Germline V gene data show CDR1 as WSHSY and CDR2 as SAAADI. The CDR3 region has the DNA TGCGCCAGCAGTGAGCTGGGGACAGCTTTCTACCATGGCTACACCTTC. Translating it yields CASSELGTAFYHGYTF.

This clone was detected only a few times. The V gene is TRBV4-3, the J gene TRBJ2-1, with D perhaps matching TRBD2 (5 bases). CDR3 length: 15 residues. Per germline, CDR1 LGHNA and CDR2 YSLEER. Trimming took off 1 base at V and 0 bases at J, with 7 bases between the two ends. CDR3 loop: CASSQVGSSYNEQFF. For the CDR3, the DNA is TGCGCCAGCAGCCAAGTAGGGAGCTCCTACAATGAGCAGTTCTTC.

The chain recombines TRBV9 with TRBJ2-5, with a tentative D call TRBD2 (5 bases). V lost 0 bases and J lost 5, with 8 bases in between. Germline CDR1 is SGDLS and CDR2 is YYNGEE. The CDR3 contains 13 residues. The CDR3 nucleotides read TGTGCCAGCAGCGTAGCTGGGAGTGAGACCCAGTACTTC. As protein: CASSVAGSETQYF.

The chain has TRBV5-6 and TRBJ1-2; 10 bases line up with TRBD1. Germline lookup yields CDR1 SGHDT and CDR2 YYEEEE. V was clipped by 7 bases and J by 4 bases; unmatched bases: 13. The CDR3 is 16 amino acids. DNA for the CDR3: TGTGCCAGCGACATAAATCGGGGGACAGGGGTCTATGGCTACACCTTC. Encoded protein: CASDINRGTGVYGYTF.

This chain links TRBV6-5 with TRBJ1-2; unclear D gene. The ends were cut back, 6 bases at V and 7 bases at J, with 12 bases in the middle. From germline, CDR1 is MNHEY and CDR2 SVGAGI. CDR3 length: 12 amino acids. CDR3 region: CASSRIGGGYTF. The DNA for the CDR3 is TGTGCCAGCAGCCGTATCGGAGGTGGCTACACCTTC.

The sample holds one count of this clone. The CDR3 protein is CASSLGTRGPLEPQHF. Here the CDR3 DNA reads TGTGCCAGCAGCTTAGGGACTCGGGGTCCCTTGGAGCCCCAGCATTTT. The V call is TRBV7-9, the J call TRBJ1-5; no clear D. The CDR3 contains 16 residues. V lost 1 base to trimming and J lost 8 bases, with 18 bases between them. Germline-derived CDR1 and CDR2 are SEHNR and FQNEAQ (reference sequence).

The V gene is TRBV5-1, the J gene TRBJ2-3, with 8 nucleotides matching TRBD2. This CDR3 spans 15 amino acids. V dropped 6 bases and J dropped 0; count of bases not matched to a gene: 6. Looked up from germline, CDR1 is SGHRS and CDR2 is YFSETQ. The CDR3 is CASKPPSGSTDTQYF. CDR3 nucleotides: TGCGCCAGCAAGCCCCCTAGCGGGAGCACAGATACGCAGTATTTT.

The J gene is TRBJ1-2, the V gene TRBV2; D gene uncertain. Germline CDR1 SNHLY, CDR2 FYNNEI. The CDR3 has 15 amino acids. V was cut by 7 bases and J by 0 bases, with 15 bases left in between. In nucleotides, the CDR3 is TGTGCCAGCACCAAGGGAGGGTCAGCTAACTATGGCTACACCTTC. This translates into CASTKGGSANYGYTF.

The chain uses TRBV9 and TRBJ2-7; perhaps TRBD2 as D (7 bases). CDR1 SGDLS and CDR2 YYNGEE come from the germline V gene. V was clipped by 0 bases and J by 1 base, with 14 bases between them. The CDR3 covers 16 residues. CDR3 residues: CASSVEGGGGSYEQYF. The CDR3 nucleotides read TGTGCCAGCAGCGTAGAGGGGGGGGGAGGATCCTACGAGCAGTACTTC.

J is TRBJ2-1 and V is TRBV10-1; 7 bases align to TRBD1. This CDR3 is built from 15 residues. Germline lookup yields CDR1 WNHNN and CDR2 SYGVQD (reference sequence). The trim removed 5 bases at V and 1 base at J, leaving 5 bases unmatched. The CDR3 loop reads CASSPGTASYNEQFF. In nucleotides, the CDR3 is TGCGCCAGCAGTCCAGGGACAGCGTCCTACAATGAGCAGTTCTTC.

The chain uses TRBV6-5 and TRBJ1-6, with TRBD1 identical over 8 bases. Germline trimming cut 11 bases from V and 4 bases from J; bases unmatched to any gene: 7. CDR1 and CDR2 (germline): MNHEY, SVGAGI. There are 14 residues in the CDR3. The CDR3 sequence is CAGQDRVYNSPLHF. The CDR3 coding sequence is TGTGCCGGACAGGACAGGGTGTATAATTCACCCCTCCACTTT.

The chain recombines TRBV5-1 with TRBJ2-5; D may be TRBD2 (5 bases). V shed 5 bases and J shed 5 bases, with 10 bases lying between them. The CDR3 totals 12 residues. Looked up from germline, CDR1 is SGHRS and CDR2 is YFSETQ. The CDR3 DNA is TGCGCCAGCAGTCGGGATCGCGAGACCCAGTACTTC. It translates to CASSRDRETQYF.

J is TRBJ2-7 and V is TRBV4-2, with no clear D. CDR3 size: 16 residues. Looked up from germline, CDR1 is LGHNA and CDR2 is YNFKEQ. V lost 0 bases and J 2 bases, leaving 14 bases between the germline ends. The CDR3 bases are TGTGCCAGCAGCCAAGATAAGTCAGATTCCCCCTACGAGCAGTACTTC. Translation: CASSQDKSDSPYEQYF.

This chain joins TRBV28 and TRBJ2-1; TRBD2 matches at 7 bases. Germline V gene data show CDR1 as MDHEN and CDR2 as SYDVKM. Trimming took 1 base from V and 0 from J; bases not matched to a gene: 3. CDR3 length: 16 residues. CDR3 in DNA: TGTGCCAGCAGTTTATTAGGCGGGAGCTCCTACAATGAGCAGTTCTTC. Residues: CASSLLGGSSYNEQFF.

The rearrangement joins TRBV27 to TRBJ2-7; tentative D call: TRBD2 (6 bases). CDR3 length: 13 residues. CDR1 and CDR2 from the germline V gene are MNHEY and SMNVEV (reference sequence). The V end lost 6 bases, the J end lost 7 bases, and 16 bases lay between the germline ends. In DNA, the CDR3 is TGTGCCAGCAGCTTACGGGGGAAGGGGGAGCAGTACTTC. As protein: CASSLRGKGEQYF.

The CDR3 bases are TGTGCCAGCAGCTTCCTTGCGGGGCTCTCCTACGAGCAGTACTTC. Residues: CASSFLAGLSYEQYF. The chain is built from TRBV11-2 and TRBJ2-5, with a possible D match to TRBD2 (6 bases). The better agreement between TRBJ2-7 and the DNA end casts doubt on the J call. The germline gives CDR1 SGHAT, CDR2 FQNNGV. The CDR3 has 15 amino acids.

V and J are TRBV27 and TRBJ2-7; 10 bases are a match to TRBD2. The CDR3 is 13 residues long. Germline assignment: CDR1 MNHEY and CDR2 SMNVEV (reference sequence). J was trimmed by 6 bases and V by 10 bases; bases with no gene match: 9. The CDR3 protein is CATKSGRGSEQYF. The CDR3 coding sequence is TGTGCCACCAAGAGCGGGAGGGGTTCCGAGCAGTACTTC.

The rearrangement uses TRBV5-1 and TRBJ2-3; a possible D gene is TRBD2 (6 bases). Germline V lookup: CDR1 SGHRS, CDR2 YFSETQ. Trimming cost V 0 bases and J 0 bases, with 14 bases left between them. This CDR3 is built from 17 residues. Written as DNA, the CDR3 is TGCGCCAGCAGCTTGGGGGCGGCGGGGCCTAGCACAGATACGCAGTATTTT. Its protein is CASSLGAAGPSTDTQYF.

The chain links TRBV29-1 to TRBJ2-3; D is possibly TRBD1 (7 bases). Per the germline V gene, CDR1 is SQVTM and CDR2 is ANQGSEA. V lost 5 bases and J 11 bases, leaving 23 bases between the germline ends. The CDR3 totals 14 residues. The CDR3 DNA sequence: TGCAGCGTTCGCGACAGGGAGGCCTTTGCTCAGCAGTATTTT. This sequence encodes CSVRDREAFAQQYF.